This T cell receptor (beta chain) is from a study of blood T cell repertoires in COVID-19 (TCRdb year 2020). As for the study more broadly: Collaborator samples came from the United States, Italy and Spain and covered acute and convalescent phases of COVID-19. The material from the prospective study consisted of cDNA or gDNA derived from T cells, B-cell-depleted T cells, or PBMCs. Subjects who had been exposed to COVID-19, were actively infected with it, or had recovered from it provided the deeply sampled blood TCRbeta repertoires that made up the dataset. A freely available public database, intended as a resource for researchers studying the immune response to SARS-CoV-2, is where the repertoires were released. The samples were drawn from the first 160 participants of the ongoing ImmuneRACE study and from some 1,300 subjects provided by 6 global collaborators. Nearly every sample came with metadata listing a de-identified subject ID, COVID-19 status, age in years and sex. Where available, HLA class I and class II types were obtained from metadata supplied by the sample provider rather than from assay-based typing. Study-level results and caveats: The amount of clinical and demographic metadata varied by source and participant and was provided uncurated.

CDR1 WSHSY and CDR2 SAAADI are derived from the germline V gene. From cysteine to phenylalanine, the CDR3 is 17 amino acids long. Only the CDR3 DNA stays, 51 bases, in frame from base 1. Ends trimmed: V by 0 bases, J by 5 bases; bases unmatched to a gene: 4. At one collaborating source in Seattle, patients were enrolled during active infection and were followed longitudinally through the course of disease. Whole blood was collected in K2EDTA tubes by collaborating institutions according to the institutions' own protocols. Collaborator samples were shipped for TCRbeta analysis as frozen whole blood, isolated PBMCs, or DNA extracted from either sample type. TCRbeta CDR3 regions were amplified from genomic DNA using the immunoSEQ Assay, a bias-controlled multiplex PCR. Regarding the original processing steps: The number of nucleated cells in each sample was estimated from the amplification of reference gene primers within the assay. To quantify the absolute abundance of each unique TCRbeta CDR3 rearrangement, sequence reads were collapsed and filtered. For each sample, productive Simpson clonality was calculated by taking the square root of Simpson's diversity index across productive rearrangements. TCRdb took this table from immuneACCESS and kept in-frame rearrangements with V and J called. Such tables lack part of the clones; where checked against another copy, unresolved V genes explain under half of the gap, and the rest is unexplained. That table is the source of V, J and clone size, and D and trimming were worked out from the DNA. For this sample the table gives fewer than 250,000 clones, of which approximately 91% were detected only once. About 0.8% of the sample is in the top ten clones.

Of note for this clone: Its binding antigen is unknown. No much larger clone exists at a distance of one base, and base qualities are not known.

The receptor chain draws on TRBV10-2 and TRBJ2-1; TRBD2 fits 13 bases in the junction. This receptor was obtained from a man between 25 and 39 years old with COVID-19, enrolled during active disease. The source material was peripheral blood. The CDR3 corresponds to CASSESSLAGGNNEQFF. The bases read TGCGCCAGCAGTGAGTCTTCACTAGCGGGGGGGAACAATGAGCAGTTCTTC.